This T cell receptor (beta chain) originates from a study of T cells in Graves' hyperthyroidism and ophthalmopathy. Overall study findings and caveats: Onset of ophthalmopathy came a median approximately 6.5 months after the model predicted it.

In this sample, this clonotype turned up many times. The antigen is not known. It was RNA transcripts that yielded the amplified TCR beta CDR3 regions. The HTBI primer set was used in a first-round RT-PCR of the TCR CDR3. TCRdb re-called the multiplex PCR reads through MiXCR, storing one row per CDR3 protein. The sample has approximately 560,000 distinct CDR3 sequences, approximately 14% seen once. Stable Graves' hyperthyroidism denoted no ophthalmopathy progression over 18 months. Uncontrolled infections, other autoimmune diseases, pregnancy or lactation led to exclusion of patients. The PBMCs had their origin in around 10 ml of fresh peripheral blood. This CDR3 comprises 13 residues. V shed 8 bases, J shed 6 bases, and the junction held 10 bases outside the gene matches. Per the germline V gene, CDR1 is MDHEN and CDR2 is SYDVKM.

Sequencing input: blood. The source of this sequence is a woman aged 25 to 39 with Graves' hyperthyroidism. The chain has TRBV28 and TRBJ2-7, with 7 bases matching TRBD1. The CDR3: CASQFLTGSEQYF. The DNA of the CDR3 is TGTGCCAGCCAATTCCTGACAGGGAGCGAGCAGTACTTC.